Presented here are 10 T cell receptor beta chains from one specimen sequenced in a study of cytomegalovirus exposure and HLA in healthy donors. 60 Vbeta and 13 Jbeta primers were used in PCR. Using immunoSEQ multiplex PCR, the repertoire was profiled, and TCRdb retains in-frame clones only, with some absent. The table lists about 140,000 clones, 73% of them singletons. Sequencing used PBMCs. These receptors came from a human donor in good health.

The rearrangement uses TRBV29-1 and TRBJ2-2, with D perhaps matching TRBD1 (5 bases). The CDR3 runs to 15 residues. Germline V gene data show CDR1 as SQVTM and CDR2 as ANQGSEA. V lost 5 bases and J 8 bases, leaving 21 bases between the germline ends. The CDR3 nucleotides read TGCAGCGTTTTGGTGGCCAGGGTAGTATCGGGGGAGCTGTTTTTT. This encodes CSVLVARVVSGELFF.

The chain employs TRBV2 and TRBJ1-4; a possible D gene is TRBD1 (6 bases). Germline CDR1 reads SNHLY; CDR2 reads FYNNEI. Trimming took 6 bases from V and 2 from J, leaving 10 bases between them. The CDR3 is 14 amino acids. CDR3 in amino acids: CASRRTATNEKLFF. The CDR3, as DNA: TGTGCCAGCAGGCGGACAGCTACTAATGAAAAACTGTTTTTT.

V is TRBV4-1 and J is TRBJ2-2; TRBD2 aligns across 8 bases. The CDR3 has 15 amino acids. J lost 1 base, V lost 5 bases, and 3 bases had no gene match. In germline, CDR1 is MGHRA, CDR2 YSYEKL. The CDR3 is CASSFLAGNTGELFF. DNA for the CDR3: TGCGCCAGCAGCTTCCTAGCGGGGAACACCGGGGAGCTGTTTTTT.

The chain is built from TRBV4-1 and TRBJ1-4; 8 bases agree with TRBD1. Germline CDR1 MGHRA, CDR2 YSYEKL. The CDR3 runs to 15 residues. V lost 1 base and J lost 11; bases outside the gene matches: 9. CDR3 in amino acids: CASSQGGRGQGKLFF. The CDR3 DNA reads as TGCGCCAGCAGCCAAGGAGGCAGGGGGCAGGGGAAACTGTTTTTT.

The chain uses TRBV5-5 and TRBJ1-2; D may be TRBD1 (6 bases). The CDR3 has 15 residues. Germline-derived CDR1 and CDR2 are SGHKS and YYEKEE (reference sequence). The V end lost 4 bases, the J end lost 4 bases, and 17 bases lay between the germline ends. This CDR3 reads CASSVAGGTIYGYTF. Here the CDR3 DNA reads TGTGCCAGCAGCGTCGCGGGAGGGACAATCTATGGCTACACCTTC. The full variable domain, rest sourced from reference TRBV5-5 and TRBJ1-2, is DAGVTQSPTHLIKTRGQQVTLRCSPISGHKSVSWYQQVLGQGPQFIFQYYEKEERGRGNFPDRFSARQFPNYSSELNVNALLLGDSALYLCASSVAGGTIYGYTFGSGTRLTVV.

V gene TRBV5-1 combines with J gene TRBJ2-3, with D unclear. The CDR3 is 14 residues long. Deletions cut 0 bases from V and 4 bases from J, with 9 bases between. Germline V gene lookup returns CDR1 SGHRS and CDR2 YFSETQ. Here the CDR3 DNA reads TGCGCCAGCAGCTTGGGAGGTGTTGCAGATACGCAGTATTTT. Amino acids: CASSLGGVADTQYF. Based on the CDR3 plus reference TRBV5-1 and TRBJ2-3, the full variable domain is KAGVTQTPRYLIKTRGQQVTLSCSPISGHRSVSWYQQTPGQGLQFLFEYFSETQRNKGNFPGRFSGRQFSNSRSEMNVSTLELGDSALYLCASSLGGVADTQYFGPGTRLTVL.

The J gene is TRBJ2-1, the V gene TRBV27, with 8 positions matching TRBD1. Trimming took 10 bases from V and 6 from J; bases not matched to a gene: 11. Germline V gene sequence: CDR1 MNHEY, CDR2 SMNVEV (reference sequence). The CDR3 spans 14 residues. The DNA for the CDR3 is TGTGCCACCAGATTTGCCGGGACAGGCAATGAGCAGTTCTTC. It specifies CATRFAGTGNEQFF.

Ten or more counts support this clone. The chain is built from TRBV9 and TRBJ1-3; TRBD1 matches at 9 bases. V was clipped by 6 bases and J by 4 bases; unmatched bases: 5. The CDR3 is 14 residues long. The V gene's germline CDR1 is SGDLS and CDR2 YYNGEE. The CDR3 nucleotides are TGTGCCAGCACCGGGACAGGGACGGGAAACACCATATATTTT. Its translation: CASTGTGTGNTIYF.

This chain joins TRBV7-9 and TRBJ2-3, with TRBD2 matching 7 bases. The CDR3 totals 15 residues. CDR1 SEHNR and CDR2 FQNEAQ come from the germline V gene (reference sequence). The ends lost 0 bases at V and 2 bases at J; junction bases unmatched: 2. CDR3 amino acids: CASSLAGDYTDTQYF. In DNA, the CDR3 is TGTGCCAGCAGCTTAGCAGGGGACTACACAGATACGCAGTATTTT.

In this sample, this clone turned up once. Mismatch with germline at one junction end may stem from a read error. The chain combines TRBV28 with TRBJ2-2, with TRBD1 identical over 10 bases. Germline assignment: CDR1 MDHEN and CDR2 SYDVKM. The CDR3 spans 18 residues. This CDR3 is CASSGAGTGASNTEELFF. CDR3 nucleotides: TGTGCCAGCAGTGGGGCCGGGACAGGGGCTTCTAACACCGAGGAGCTGTTTTTT.